This entry lists 26 T cell receptor beta chains sequenced from one sample in a study of PD-1 blockade in classical Hodgkin lymphoma. Clones were sequenced by immunoSEQ multiplex PCR, and TCRdb holds only the in-frame ones, with some missing. The sample has tens of thousands of clones, around two thirds seen once. Time point indicated: cycle 4 day 1 (C4D1), after more than five weeks of nivolumab. All patients experienced relapse after autologous stem cell transplantation, and brentuximab vedotin exposure was variable. The sample was peripheral blood mononuclear cells (PBMCs), taken before the fourth cycle of nivolumab. The receptor source for this set is a human donor with classical Hodgkin lymphoma.

The J gene is TRBJ2-1, the V gene TRBV9; TRBD2 agrees at 12 bases. CDR1 is SGDLS, CDR2 YYNGEE, per germline. Trimming took 0 bases from V and 12 from J; bases not matched to a gene: 13. This CDR3 is built from 17 residues. The CDR3: CASSVAATASGGAGQFF. In DNA form, the CDR3 reads TGTGCCAGCAGCGTAGCGGCGACCGCTAGCGGGGGGGCCGGGCAGTTCTTC.

This clone was observed a handful of times. This chain links TRBV19 with TRBJ2-2, with 12 bases that match TRBD2. The trim removed 6 bases at V and 7 bases at J, leaving 9 bases unmatched. Per germline, CDR1 LNHDA and CDR2 SQIVND (reference sequence). This CDR3 is 16 amino acids long. The CDR3 protein is CASRTSSGGAGGELFF. DNA of the CDR3: TGTGCCAGTAGAACGTCTAGCGGGGGGGCCGGCGGGGAGCTGTTTTTT. The complete variable domain, with remaining parts taken from reference TRBV19 and TRBJ2-2, reads DGGITQSPKYLFRKEGQNVTLSCEQNLNHDAMYWYRQDPGQGLRLIYYSQIVNDFQKGDIAEGYSVSREKKESFPLTVTSAQKNPTAFYLCASRTSSGGAGGELFFGEGSRLTVL.

This clone has a handful of counts. J is TRBJ1-1 and V is TRBV4-2; D is unresolved. CDR1 and CDR2 from the germline V gene are LGHNA and YNFKEQ. Between the trimmed V and J ends, which lost 0 bases and 5 bases, there was a span of 10 bases. CDR3 length: 14 residues. The CDR3 sequence: CASSQEAVRTEAFF. CDR3 DNA: TGTGCCAGCAGCCAAGAAGCCGTTAGAACTGAAGCTTTCTTT.

The sample holds one count of this clone. The rearrangement links TRBV19 to TRBJ1-1; no firm D call. Germline V gene data show CDR1 as LNHDA and CDR2 as SQIVND (reference sequence). CDR3 size: 15 residues. V dropped 5 bases and J dropped 0 bases, with 13 bases sitting between them. This chain's CDR3 is CASSQYVGLNTEAFF. The CDR3 DNA sequence: TGTGCCAGTAGTCAATACGTGGGTCTGAACACTGAAGCTTTCTTT.

The V gene is TRBV6-5, the J gene TRBJ1-1; D remains unclear. The length of the CDR3 is 15 residues. Looked up from germline, CDR1 is MNHEY and CDR2 is SVGAGI. V was shortened by 0 bases and J by 0 bases, with 8 bases between the two germline ends. In DNA, the CDR3 is TGTGCCAGCAGTTACTCGGCGAGCATGAACACTGAAGCTTTCTTT. Translating it yields CASSYSASMNTEAFF.

This clone rates as medium-sized. The rearrangement uses TRBV6-6 and TRBJ2-1; 7 bases are shared with TRBD2. The CDR3 sequence is 14 residues long. The germline V gene encodes CDR1 MNHNY and CDR2 SVGAGI (reference sequence). Trimming removed 10 bases from V and 8 bases from J; junction bases left unmatched: 14. CDR3 loop: CATTRGVLLDEQFF. CDR3 in DNA: TGTGCCACTACCCGGGGGGTCCTTCTCGATGAGCAGTTCTTC.

This chain connects TRBV6-5 to TRBJ2-7; 8 nucleotides line up with TRBD2. This CDR3 contains 14 residues. CDR1 and CDR2 (germline): MNHEY, SVGAGI. Trimming at V came to 6 bases and at J to 5 bases, leaving 9 bases not matched to a gene. This chain's CDR3 is CASSWSGTRDEQYF. CDR3 nucleotides: TGTGCCAGCAGCTGGTCCGGGACTAGGGACGAGCAGTACTTC.

The V gene is TRBV11-2, the J gene TRBJ2-1, with D unclear. From germline, CDR1 is SGHAT and CDR2 FQNNGV. The CDR3 has 15 amino acids. The germline V and J ends were trimmed by 1 base and 10 bases, with 17 bases remaining between them. The CDR3 loop reads CASSLVETRAREQFF. The CDR3 nucleotides read TGTGCCAGCAGCTTAGTAGAAACACGGGCTCGAGAGCAGTTCTTC. Filled out from reference TRBV11-2 and TRBJ2-1, the complete variable domain reads EAGVAQSPRYKIIEKRQSVAFWCNPISGHATLYWYQQILGQGPKLLIQFQNNGVVDDSQLPKDRFSAERLKGVDSTLKIQPAKLEDSAVYLCASSLVETRAREQFFGPGTRLTVL.

This clone appeared a few times. This sequence joins TRBV6-5 and TRBJ1-2; D gene unclear. The CDR3 contains 13 residues. V lost 0 bases, J lost 4 bases, and 6 bases lay in between. Germline CDR1 reads MNHEY; CDR2 reads SVGAGI. The CDR3 sequence is CASSYSGSYGYTF. Here the CDR3 DNA reads TGTGCCAGCAGTTACTCTGGCAGCTATGGCTACACCTTC.

The chain recombines TRBV9 with TRBJ2-3; a possible D gene is TRBD2 (5 bases). The CDR3 is 15 residues long. The V gene lost 6 bases and the J gene lost 2 bases, with 16 bases spanning the gap. The germline CDR1 and CDR2 sequences are SGDLS and YYNGEE. As DNA, the CDR3 is TGTGCCAGCACTCCCTTACCCGACTACACAGATACGCAGTATTTT. It codes for CASTPLPDYTDTQYF.

This sequence joins TRBV5-1 and TRBJ1-3, with a tentative D call TRBD1 (5 bases). V dropped 3 bases and J dropped 0 bases, with 13 bases sitting between them. CDR3 length equals 16 residues. Germline V CDR1 and CDR2: SGHRS, YFSETQ. The CDR3, as DNA: TGCGCCAGCAGCTGGGGGAGGGGATCCTCTGGAAACACCATATATTTT. This encodes CASSWGRGSSGNTIYF.

This clone is medium-sized by share. The chain recombines TRBV7-9 with TRBJ1-3; 8 bases match TRBD1. The CDR3 extends over 17 amino acids. J was trimmed by 0 bases and V by 4 bases; bases with no gene match: 8. In germline, CDR1 is SEHNR, CDR2 FQNEAQ (reference sequence). This chain's CDR3 is CASSWSRDRSSGNTIYF. CDR3 sequence (DNA): TGTGCCAGCAGCTGGTCCCGGGACAGGAGCTCTGGAAACACCATATATTTT.

This clone was observed a few times. The chain carries TRBV5-6 and TRBJ1-3, with D hard to call. V was trimmed by 1 base and J by 0 bases, leaving 8 bases between them. The CDR3 contains 15 residues. Germline-derived CDR1 and CDR2 are SGHDT and YYEEEE. CDR3 sequence reads: CASSLSLTSGNTIYF. Here the CDR3 DNA reads TGTGCCAGCAGCTTGTCGCTGACCTCTGGAAACACCATATATTTT. Using reference TRBV5-6 and TRBJ1-3 for the parts outside the CDR3, the full variable domain is DAGVTQSPTHLIKTRGQQVTLRCSPKSGHDTVSWYQQALGQGPQFIFQYYEEEERQRGNFPDRFSGHQFPNYSSELNVNALLLGDSALYLCASSLSLTSGNTIYFGEGSWLTVV.

The chain employs TRBV7-9 and TRBJ1-4, with 10 bases fitting TRBD1. V trimming: 3 bases; J trimming: 7 bases; junction bases outside the gene matches: 5. The CDR3 length is 15 residues. CDR1 SEHNR and CDR2 FQNEAQ come from the germline V gene (reference sequence). The CDR3 reads CASSFLTGGSEKLFF. DNA for the CDR3: TGTGCCAGCAGCTTTTTGACAGGGGGCAGTGAAAAACTGTTTTTT.

As DNA, the CDR3 is TGTGCCAGCAACCCGAGCGGGGGGGTCACAGATACGCAGTATTTT. Its translation: CASNPSGGVTDTQYF. The chain uses TRBV10-3 and TRBJ2-3; 10 bases match TRBD2. Germline V gives CDR1 ENHRY, CDR2 SYGVKD. The CDR3 contains 15 residues. V was pared by 10 bases and J by 2 bases, with 9 bases of the junction left unmatched.

The chain couples TRBV7-2 to TRBJ1-6; D gene ambiguous. CDR1 SGHTA and CDR2 FQGNSA come from the germline V gene. The CDR3 sequence is 15 residues long. V was cut by 2 bases and J by 3 bases, with 8 bases left in between. The CDR3 loop reads CASSLTQSYNSPLHF. DNA for the CDR3: TGTGCCAGCAGCTTAACGCAGAGCTATAATTCACCCCTCCACTTT.

CDR3 DNA sequence: TGTGCCACCAGCAGGGACAGGGGGCTCTACGAGCAGTACTTC. Translating it yields CATSRDRGLYEQYF. The J gene is TRBJ2-7, the V gene TRBV15; 11 nucleotides align to TRBD1. V lost 3 bases, J lost 3 bases, and 1 base stayed unmatched. CDR1 and CDR2 from the germline V gene are LNHNV and YYDKDF (reference sequence). There are 14 residues in the CDR3.

This chain joins TRBV13 and TRBJ2-5; 9 positions match TRBD1. This CDR3 has 14 amino acids. Germline V gives CDR1 PRHDT, CDR2 FYEKMQ (reference sequence). V was pared by 6 bases and J by 7 bases, with 9 bases of the junction left unmatched. CDR3 sequence reads: CASSSRTGVVTQYF. CDR3 coding DNA: TGTGCCAGCAGTTCCAGGACAGGGGTAGTGACCCAGTACTTC.

The chain joins TRBV30 to TRBJ1-2; a weak D match, TRBD1 (5 bases). This CDR3 region has 15 residues. Trimming removed 2 bases at V and 8 bases at J, with 21 bases between. In germline, CDR1 is GTSNPN, CDR2 SVGIG (reference sequence). The CDR3 DNA reads TGTGCCTGGAGTAGTAGCGGGGGTTCCCCTTGGGGCTACACCTTC. Its translation is CAWSSSGGSPWGYTF.

This clone was recorded a few times. The chain has TRBV5-6 and TRBJ2-5; weak D call: TRBD1 (6 bases). Trimming shortened V by 3 bases and J by 0 bases, and 15 bases separated the two germline ends. This CDR3 comprises 16 residues. Germline-derived CDR1 and CDR2 are SGHDT and YYEEEE. The CDR3 bases are TGTGCCAGCAGCTCCCGCGGACAGTCCTACCAAGAGACCCAGTACTTC. Translated, it gives CASSSRGQSYQETQYF. Based on the CDR3 plus reference TRBV5-6 and TRBJ2-5, the full variable domain is DAGVTQSPTHLIKTRGQQVTLRCSPKSGHDTVSWYQQALGQGPQFIFQYYEEEERQRGNFPDRFSGHQFPNYSSELNVNALLLGDSALYLCASSSRGQSYQETQYFGPGTRLLVL.

This chain joins TRBV15 and TRBJ1-5; 9 bases agree with TRBD1. CDR1 is LNHNV, CDR2 YYDKDF, per germline (reference sequence). This CDR3 has 17 residues. V shed 1 base and J 2 bases; nucleotides not matched to a gene: 6. The CDR3 region has the DNA TGTGCCACCAGCAGAGTACAGGGGGCGCCTGGCAATCAGCCCCAGCATTTT. Translating it yields CATSRVQGAPGNQPQHF.

This chain uses TRBV7-2 with TRBJ2-5, with 11 bases aligning to TRBD2. V was clipped by 4 bases and J by 1 base; unmatched bases: 5. The V gene's germline CDR1 is SGHTA and CDR2 FQGNSA. This CDR3 has 16 amino acids. CDR3 in amino acids: CASSSRLAGLQETQYF. CDR3 in DNA: TGTGCCAGCAGCTCAAGACTAGCGGGGCTCCAAGAGACCCAGTACTTC.

The chain joins TRBV6-6 to TRBJ2-5, with 9 nucleotides matching TRBD2. CDR1 and CDR2 from the germline V gene are MNHNY and SVGAGI (reference sequence). This CDR3 spans 15 amino acids. V shed 6 bases and J 5 bases; nucleotides not matched to a gene: 10. CDR3 bases: TGTGCCAGCAGCCCTTTCACTAGCGGGCCGGAGACCCAGTACTTC. It codes for CASSPFTSGPETQYF.

J is TRBJ1-4 and V is TRBV5-4; 9 bases are a match to TRBD1. The CDR3 length is 14 residues. The V segment lost 2 bases and the J segment 6 bases; nucleotides outside the gene matches: 2. The V gene's germline CDR1 is SGHNT and CDR2 YYREEE (reference sequence). DNA for the CDR3: TGTGCCAGCAGCTTTGACAGGGGGTATGAAAAACTGTTTTTT. Its translation is CASSFDRGYEKLFF.

This chain joins TRBV9 and TRBJ2-7; no reliable D call. With 0 bases removed from V and 7 bases from J, the gap between germline ends came to 11 bases. From germline, CDR1 is SGDLS and CDR2 YYNGEE. The CDR3 consists of 13 residues. CDR3 in DNA: TGTGCCAGCAGCGTAGACACTATGGGAGAGCAGTACTTC. It yields the protein CASSVDTMGEQYF.

V gene TRBV4-1 combines with J gene TRBJ2-1, with TRBD2 identical over 7 bases. The CDR3 runs to 16 residues. Germline V gene sequence: CDR1 MGHRA, CDR2 YSYEKL. V trimming: 4 bases; J trimming: 0 bases; junction bases outside the gene matches: 6. CDR3 nucleotide sequence: TGCGCCAGCAGCCCTACTAGCGCATTCTCCTACAATGAGCAGTTCTTC. Its translation is CASSPTSAFSYNEQFF.